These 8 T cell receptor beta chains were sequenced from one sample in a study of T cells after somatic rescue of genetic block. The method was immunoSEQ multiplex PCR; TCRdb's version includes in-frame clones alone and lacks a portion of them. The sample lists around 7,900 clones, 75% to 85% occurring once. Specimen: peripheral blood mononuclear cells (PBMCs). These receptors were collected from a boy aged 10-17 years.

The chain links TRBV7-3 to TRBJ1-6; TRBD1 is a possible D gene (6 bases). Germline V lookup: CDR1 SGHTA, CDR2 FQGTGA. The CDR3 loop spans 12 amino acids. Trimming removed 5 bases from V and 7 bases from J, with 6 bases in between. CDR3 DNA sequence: TGTGCCAGCAGCCAGGGGAATTCACCCCTCCACTTT. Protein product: CASSQGNSPLHF.

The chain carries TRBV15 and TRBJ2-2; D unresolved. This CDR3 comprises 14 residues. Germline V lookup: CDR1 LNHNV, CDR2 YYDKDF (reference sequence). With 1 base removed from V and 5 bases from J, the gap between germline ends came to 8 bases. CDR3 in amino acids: CATSRGVETGELFF. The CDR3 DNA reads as TGTGCCACCAGCAGAGGAGTAGAAACCGGGGAGCTGTTTTTT.

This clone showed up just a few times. The CDR3 nucleotides read TGCAGCGTTGTATGGGACAGCTCCTACGAGCAGTACTTC. Amino acid sequence: CSVVWDSSYEQYF. This chain joins TRBV29-1 and TRBJ2-7, with 7 bases matching TRBD1. This CDR3 has 13 residues. Germline-derived CDR1 and CDR2 are SQVTM and ANQGSEA. Losses at the gene ends were 4 bases for V and 0 bases for J; bases not matched to a gene: 3.

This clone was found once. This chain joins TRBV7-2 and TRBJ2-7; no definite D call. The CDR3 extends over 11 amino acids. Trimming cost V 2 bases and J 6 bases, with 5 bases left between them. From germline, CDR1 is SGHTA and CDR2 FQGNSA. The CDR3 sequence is CASSLWSEQYF. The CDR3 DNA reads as TGTGCCAGCAGCTTATGGTCCGAGCAGTACTTC.

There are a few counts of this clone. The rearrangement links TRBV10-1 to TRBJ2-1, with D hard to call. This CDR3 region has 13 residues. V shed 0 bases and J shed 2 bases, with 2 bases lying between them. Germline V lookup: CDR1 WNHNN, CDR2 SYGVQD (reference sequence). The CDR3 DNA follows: TGCGCCAGCAGTGAGTCGGCCTACAATGAGCAGTTCTTC. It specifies CASSESAYNEQFF.

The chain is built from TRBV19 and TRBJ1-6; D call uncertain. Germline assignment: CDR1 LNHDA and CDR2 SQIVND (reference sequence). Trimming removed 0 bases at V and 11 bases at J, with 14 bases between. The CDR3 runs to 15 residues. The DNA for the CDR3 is TGTGCCAGTAGTATAGACCCCCGGAACAGCACACCCCTCCACTTT. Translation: CASSIDPRNSTPLHF. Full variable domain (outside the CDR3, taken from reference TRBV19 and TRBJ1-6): DGGITQSPKYLFRKEGQNVTLSCEQNLNHDAMYWYRQDPGQGLRLIYYSQIVNDFQKGDIAEGYSVSREKKESFPLTVTSAQKNPTAFYLCASSIDPRNSTPLHFGNGTRLTVT.

CDR3 region: CASSQYGGSYEQYF. In DNA, the CDR3 is TGTGCCAGCAGCCAGTACGGGGGATCCTACGAGCAGTACTTC. This chain links TRBV11-2 with TRBJ2-7, with D possibly TRBD2 on 6 matching bases. This CDR3 is 14 amino acids long. The germline gives CDR1 SGHAT, CDR2 FQNNGV. The germline V and J ends were trimmed by 5 bases and 1 base, with 12 bases remaining between them.

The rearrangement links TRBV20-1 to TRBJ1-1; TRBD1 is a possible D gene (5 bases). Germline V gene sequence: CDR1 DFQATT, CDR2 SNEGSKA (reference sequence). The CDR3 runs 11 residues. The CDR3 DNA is TGCAGACGAGTTGGGGGTGCTGAAGCTTTCTTT. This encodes CRRVGGAEAFF.